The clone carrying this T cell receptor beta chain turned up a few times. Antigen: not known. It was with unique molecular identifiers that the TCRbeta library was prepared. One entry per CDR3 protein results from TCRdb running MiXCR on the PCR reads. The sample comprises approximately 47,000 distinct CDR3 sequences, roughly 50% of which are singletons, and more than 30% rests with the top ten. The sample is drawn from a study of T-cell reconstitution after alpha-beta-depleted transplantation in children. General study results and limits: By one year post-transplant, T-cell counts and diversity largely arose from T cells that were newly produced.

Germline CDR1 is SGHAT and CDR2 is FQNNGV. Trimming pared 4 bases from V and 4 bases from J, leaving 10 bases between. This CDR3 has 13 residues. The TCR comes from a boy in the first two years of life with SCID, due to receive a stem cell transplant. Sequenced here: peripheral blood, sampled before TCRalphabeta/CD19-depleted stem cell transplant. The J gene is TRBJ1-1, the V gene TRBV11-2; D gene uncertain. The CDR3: CASSSNRATEAFF. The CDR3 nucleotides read TGTGCCAGCAGCTCAAACAGAGCCACTGAAGCTTTCTTT.